Below, 13 T cell receptor beta chains from the same sample are listed, as sequenced in a study of CD8 T cells in ankylosing spondylitis. The study, taken as a whole, reports: Ankylosing spondylitis blood seemed to carry a telltale TCR beta motif made of about 8 highly homologous variants.

For these receptors, no antigen is known. TCRdb re-analysed the 5' RACE reads in MiXCR, keeping a single row per CDR3 protein. This sample has 670,000 or so distinct CDR3 sequences; roughly 20% occur once, and the top ten carry under 20%. The sample consisted of blood, either unsorted or a sorted T cell fraction (not recorded which). Receptor source: a male donor with ankylosing spondylitis.

The CDR3 loop reads CASADRAGANVLTF. In DNA, the CDR3 is TGTGCCAGTGCAGACAGGGCTGGGGCCAACGTCCTGACTTTC. The chain couples TRBV19 to TRBJ2-6, with 7 bases identical to TRBD1. Germline assignment: CDR1 LNHDA and CDR2 SQIVND (reference sequence). V was clipped by 8 bases and J by 2 bases; unmatched bases: 3. This CDR3 comprises 14 residues.

J is TRBJ1-1 and V is TRBV19; 9 bases line up with TRBD1. This CDR3 region has 15 residues. Germline V gives CDR1 LNHDA, CDR2 SQIVND (reference sequence). Trimming at V came to 6 bases and at J to 4 bases, leaving 9 bases not matched to a gene. DNA for the CDR3: TGTGCCAGTAGAGATTGGACAGGGGTGGCCACTGAAGCTTTCTTT. The encoded protein is CASRDWTGVATEAFF.

This sequence joins TRBV7-2 and TRBJ2-5; 9 bases are a match to TRBD2. V dropped 1 base and J dropped 5; count of bases not matched to a gene: 2. The length of the CDR3 is 14 residues. Germline CDR1 is SGHTA and CDR2 is FQGNSA. The chain's CDR3 is CASSLGGRAETQYF. For the CDR3, the DNA is TGTGCCAGCAGCTTAGGCGGGAGGGCGGAGACCCAGTACTTC.

The chain uses TRBV20-1 and TRBJ2-5, with 7 bases lining up with TRBD1. Germline assignment: CDR1 DFQATT and CDR2 SNEGSKA (reference sequence). The CDR3 is 15 amino acids. The V segment lost 6 bases and the J segment 5 bases; nucleotides outside the gene matches: 15. The CDR3 DNA follows: TGCAGTGCCGCCGGGACAGAGGGCTACGTTGAGACCCAGTACTTC. Its protein product is CSAAGTEGYVETQYF.

This clonotype has a handful of counts. The J gene is TRBJ2-7, the V gene TRBV3-1, with no clear D. CDR1 is LGHDT, CDR2 YNNKEL, per germline (reference sequence). V was cut by 5 bases and J by 2 bases, with 10 bases left in between. The CDR3 loop spans 13 amino acids. The chain's CDR3 is CASSGSKPYEQYF. In nucleotides, the CDR3 is TGTGCCAGCAGCGGATCGAAACCCTACGAGCAGTACTTC.

This clonotype was found a few times. The J gene is TRBJ2-1, the V gene TRBV12-3 or TRBV12-4, with a possible D match to TRBD2 (6 bases). V dropped 6 bases and J dropped 4 bases, with 19 bases sitting between them. The CDR3 contains 16 residues. As DNA, the CDR3 is TGTGCCAGCAGCCACGGGACTCTCCGCATATACAATGAGCAGTTCTTC. This codes for CASSHGTLRIYNEQFF.

In nucleotides, the CDR3 is TGTGCCAGCAGCTTAAATAGCGTCCTCAACACCGGGGAGCTGTTTTTT. The encoded protein is CASSLNSVLNTGELFF. This sequence joins TRBV7-3 and TRBJ2-2, with a tentative D call TRBD2 (5 bases). CDR3 length: 16 residues. Trimming left V 1 base short and J 2 bases short, with 11 bases between. Germline assignment: CDR1 SGHTA and CDR2 FQGTGA.

This clonotype came up a few times. The V call is TRBV12-3 or TRBV12-4, the J call TRBJ1-6; no clear D gene. The CDR3 runs 15 residues. Trimming shortened V by 6 bases and J by 0 bases, and 9 bases separated the two germline ends. The CDR3 here is CASSPHSSYNSPLHF. CDR3 nucleotides: TGTGCCAGCAGCCCTCACAGCTCCTATAATTCACCCCTCCACTTT.

This sequence joins TRBV11-2 and TRBJ2-5, with 8 bases that match TRBD2. Germline V lookup: CDR1 SGHAT, CDR2 FQNNGV. Losses at the gene ends were 3 bases for V and 4 bases for J; bases not matched to a gene: 16. The CDR3 length is 18 residues. The DNA of the CDR3 is TGTGCCAGCAGCTTCCTTCCCCGGGGGCTAGCGGGTGGAGAGACCCAGTACTTC. It codes for CASSFLPRGLAGGETQYF. Variable domain in full (rest from reference TRBV11-2 and TRBJ2-5): EAGVAQSPRYKIIEKRQSVAFWCNPISGHATLYWYQQILGQGPKLLIQFQNNGVVDDSQLPKDRFSAERLKGVDSTLKIQPAKLEDSAVYLCASSFLPRGLAGGETQYFGPGTRLLVL.

This clonotype was observed a few times. V gene TRBV7-9 combines with J gene TRBJ2-7; a weak D match, TRBD2 (5 bases). The CDR3 runs to 13 residues. CDR1 and CDR2 from the germline V gene are SEHNR and FQNEAQ (reference sequence). V lost 6 bases, J lost 2 bases, and 11 bases lay in between. CDR3 nucleotide sequence: TGTGCCAGCAGGTCTGGTAGCGCCTACGAGCAGTACTTC. Residues: CASRSGSAYEQYF.

In this sample, this clonotype turned up a few times. The gene calls are TRBV20-1 and TRBJ1-2; no firm D call. Per the germline V gene, CDR1 is DFQATT and CDR2 is SNEGSKA (reference sequence). There are 13 residues in the CDR3. The ends were cut back, 4 bases at V and 3 bases at J, with 12 bases in the middle. CDR3 sequence (DNA): TGCAGTGCTAAATACAACCGGGACTATGGCTACACCTTC. As protein: CSAKYNRDYGYTF.

J is TRBJ2-1 and V is TRBV12-3 or TRBV12-4; 11 positions match TRBD2. Trimming took 5 bases from V and 1 from J; bases not matched to a gene: 7. The CDR3 has 17 amino acids. Written as DNA, the CDR3 is TGTGCCAGCAGTCGCACGGGACTAGCGGTTTCCTACAATGAGCAGTTCTTC. It translates to CASSRTGLAVSYNEQFF.

This clonotype was found a few times. The V and J genes are TRBV7-4 and TRBJ2-1, with TRBD1 matching over 10 bases. The CDR3 spans 17 residues. CDR1 is SGHVT, CDR2 SQSDAQ, per germline. Trimming at V came to 4 bases and at J to 6 bases, leaving 12 bases not matched to a gene. DNA for the CDR3: TGTGCCAGCAGCTCGGCTTCATGGACAGGGGGGGGCAATGAGCAGTTCTTC. The encoded protein is CASSSASWTGGGNEQFF.